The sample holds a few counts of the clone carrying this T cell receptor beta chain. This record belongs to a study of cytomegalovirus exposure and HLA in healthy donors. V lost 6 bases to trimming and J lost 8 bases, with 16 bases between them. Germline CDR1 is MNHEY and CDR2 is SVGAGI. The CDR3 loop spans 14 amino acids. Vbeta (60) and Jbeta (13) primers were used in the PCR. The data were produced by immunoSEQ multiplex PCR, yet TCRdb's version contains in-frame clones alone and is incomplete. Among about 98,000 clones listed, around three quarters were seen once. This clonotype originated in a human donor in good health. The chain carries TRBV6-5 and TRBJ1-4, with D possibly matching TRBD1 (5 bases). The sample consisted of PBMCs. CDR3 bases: TGTGCCAGCAGGAGGGACCCGGCGGGAGAAAAACTGTTTTTT. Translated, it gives CASRRDPAGEKLFF.